Below, 14 T cell receptor beta chains from the same sample are listed, as sequenced in a study of vaccination and CD4 T cells after COVID-19. The Oncomine TCR Beta short-read assay sequenced DNA from cultured CD4+ T cells. TCRdb recomputed calls from the PCR reads with MiXCR, one row per CDR3 protein. This table has 3,000 to 4,000 distinct CDR3 sequences, about 15% appearing once. Stated treatment: approximately nine-day PBMC culture with coronavirus spike peptide pools or control peptides (ViraFEST assay). The antigens these receptors bind are not known. The sequenced material came from CD4+ T cells from blood, cultured in vitro. These receptors were collected from a human donor who had recovered from COVID-19.

In its sample, this clonotype ranks as medium-sized. The gene calls are TRBV27 and TRBJ1-5, with D maybe TRBD1 (6 bases). The CDR3 length is 14 residues. In germline, CDR1 is MNHEY, CDR2 SMNVEV (reference sequence). Deletions cut 5 bases from V and 4 bases from J, with 12 bases between. The CDR3 region has the DNA TGTGCCAGCAGTGCCGGAACAGGGAATCAGCCCCAGCATTTT. Its translation is CASSAGTGNQPQHF.

This clonotype was picked up a small number of times. The chain couples TRBV20-1 to TRBJ1-5, with D perhaps TRBD1 (5 bases). The V and J ends lost 2 bases and 6 bases respectively, with 14 bases between them. CDR3 length: 14 residues. Germline CDR1 and CDR2: DFQATT and SNEGSKA (reference sequence). The CDR3 protein is CSARMGPTSQPQHF. The CDR3, as DNA: TGCAGTGCTAGAATGGGACCGACGAGTCAGCCCCAGCATTTT.

By its share, this clonotype is medium-sized (0.01 to 0.1%). The J gene is TRBJ2-5, the V gene TRBV30, with 8 bases aligning to TRBD2. This CDR3 comprises 13 residues. CDR1 and CDR2 (germline): GTSNPN, SVGIG (reference sequence). V shed 4 bases, J shed 5 bases, and the junction held 6 bases outside the gene matches. The CDR3 spells CAWTTGLVETQYF. The CDR3 bases are TGTGCCTGGACTACGGGACTAGTGGAGACCCAGTACTTC.

A few counts support this clonotype. The gene calls are TRBV7-9 and TRBJ2-3; the D gene is possibly TRBD2 (5 bases). CDR3 length: 14 residues. Trimming removed 4 bases at V and 1 base at J, with 9 bases between. Germline values: CDR1 SEHNR, CDR2 FQNEAQ (reference sequence). The CDR3 DNA reads TGTGCCAGCAGCTCCCCAGCGGGCACAGATACGCAGTATTTT. Amino acids: CASSSPAGTDTQYF.

Relative to its sample, this clonotype is medium-sized. V and J are TRBV27 and TRBJ1-2, with 10 bases fitting TRBD1. Unmatched junction bases numbered 0, after V lost 5 bases and J lost 3 bases. Germline assignment: CDR1 MNHEY and CDR2 SMNVEV (reference sequence). CDR3 size: 13 residues. The CDR3 loop is CASSGQGDYGYTF. CDR3 DNA: TGTGCCAGCAGTGGACAGGGGGACTATGGCTACACCTTC.

The rearrangement joins TRBV19 to TRBJ1-1; perhaps TRBD1 as D (6 bases). V was trimmed by 7 bases and J by 0 bases, leaving 15 bases between them. This CDR3 spans 15 amino acids. Germline V gene sequence: CDR1 LNHDA, CDR2 SQIVND (reference sequence). The CDR3 here is CASNPGAGMNTEAFF. The CDR3 DNA follows: TGTGCCAGTAACCCGGGGGCAGGGATGAACACTGAAGCTTTCTTT.

The chain uses TRBV4-2 and TRBJ2-7; TRBD1 matches at 10 bases. J was trimmed by 5 bases and V by 3 bases; bases with no gene match: 4. The CDR3 runs 14 residues. Germline V lookup: CDR1 LGHNA, CDR2 YNFKEQ. Written as DNA, the CDR3 is TGTGCCAGCAGCCATGGACAGGGGGGAGACGAGCAGTACTTC. Its translation: CASSHGQGGDEQYF.

This sequence joins TRBV10-2 and TRBJ1-6; D gene unclear. There are 14 residues in the CDR3. With 3 bases removed from V and 7 bases from J, the gap between germline ends came to 10 bases. Germline V CDR1 and CDR2: WSHSY, SAAADI. The CDR3 nucleotides read TGCGCCAGCAGTGAATCAGCCGTAAATTCACCCCTCCACTTT. Protein product: CASSESAVNSPLHF.

Sample share makes this clonotype hyperexpanded (1% or more). DNA of the CDR3: TGCAGTGGGGGGACAGGGGATGGTTATGGCTACACCTTC. Encoded protein: CSGGTGDGYGYTF. The chain joins TRBV20-1 to TRBJ1-2, with 10 bases fitting TRBD1. J lost 5 bases, V lost 7 bases, and 7 bases had no gene match. Germline V CDR1 and CDR2: DFQATT, SNEGSKA (reference sequence). CDR3 size: 13 residues.

The chain uses TRBV27 and TRBJ1-4, with D uncertain. V lost 3 bases and J 3 bases, leaving 2 bases between the germline ends. The CDR3 consists of 12 residues. In germline, CDR1 is MNHEY, CDR2 SMNVEV (reference sequence). CDR3 DNA: TGTGCCAGCAGTTTCCCTAATGAAAAACTGTTTTTT. Protein sequence: CASSFPNEKLFF.

This clonotype turned up a few times. The chain uses TRBV6-1 and TRBJ1-2; D uncertain. Trimming took off 5 bases at V and 5 bases at J, with 21 bases between the two ends. Germline V gene data show CDR1 as MNHNS and CDR2 as SASEGT. This CDR3 is built from 16 residues. For the CDR3, the DNA is TGTGCCAGCAGTCGAACGGCAGAGTTCTATCTTTATGGCTACACCTTC. Its protein is CASSRTAEFYLYGYTF.

The chain employs TRBV30 and TRBJ1-2, with D tentatively TRBD1 (6 bases). CDR1 and CDR2 (germline): GTSNPN, SVGIG (reference sequence). V was pared by 3 bases and J by 4 bases, with 15 bases between. The CDR3 sequence is 14 residues long. In nucleotides, the CDR3 is TGTGCCTGGAGGGAGGGACAATGGGGCTATGGCTACACCTTC. Protein product: CAWREGQWGYGYTF.

The V call is TRBV27, the J call TRBJ2-7; possibly TRBD2 for D (5 bases). CDR1 and CDR2 from the germline V gene are MNHEY and SMNVEV (reference sequence). V was clipped by 2 bases and J by 7 bases, with 15 bases between them. The CDR3 contains 14 residues. CDR3 protein: CASSLGLGVGEQYF. Here the CDR3 DNA reads TGTGCCAGCAGTTTAGGCCTGGGAGTGGGGGAGCAGTACTTC.

This clonotype ranks as medium-sized. The rearrangement joins TRBV20-1 to TRBJ2-3; 10 nucleotides match TRBD2. CDR1 is DFQATT, CDR2 SNEGSKA, per germline (reference sequence). The V and J ends lost 1 base and 4 bases, in that order; junction bases with no gene match: 5. The CDR3 has 15 residues. The CDR3 DNA is TGCAGTGCTAGAGCGGCTAGCGGGGGCCCAGATACGCAGTATTTT. This encodes CSARAASGGPDTQYF.